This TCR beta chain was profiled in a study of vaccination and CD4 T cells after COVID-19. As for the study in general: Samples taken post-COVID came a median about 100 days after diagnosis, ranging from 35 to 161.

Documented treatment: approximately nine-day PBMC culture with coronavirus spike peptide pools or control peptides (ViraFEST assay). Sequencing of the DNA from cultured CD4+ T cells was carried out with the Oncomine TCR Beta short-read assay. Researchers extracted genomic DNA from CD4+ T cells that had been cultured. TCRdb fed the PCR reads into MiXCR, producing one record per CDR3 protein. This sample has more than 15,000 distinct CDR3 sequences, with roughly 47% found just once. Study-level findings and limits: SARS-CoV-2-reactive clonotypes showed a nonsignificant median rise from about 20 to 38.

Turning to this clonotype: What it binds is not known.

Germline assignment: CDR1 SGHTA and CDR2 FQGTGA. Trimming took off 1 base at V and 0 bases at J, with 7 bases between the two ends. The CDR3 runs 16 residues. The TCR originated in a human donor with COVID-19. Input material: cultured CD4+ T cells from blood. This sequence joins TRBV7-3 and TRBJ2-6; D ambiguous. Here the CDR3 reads CASSLRLGSGANVLTF. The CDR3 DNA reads TGTGCCAGCAGCTTAAGGCTCGGCTCTGGGGCCAACGTCCTGACTTTC.